This TCR beta chain was sequenced during a study of T cell responses to AZD1222 COVID-19 vaccine. About this clone: What it binds is unknown.

Clones were read by immunoSEQ multiplex PCR, and TCRdb kept only the in-frame ones, dropping some. This sample carries about 170,000 clones, about 92% of them seen once, and the ten largest clones take 3.5% to 5%. Germline CDR1 is KGHDR and CDR2 is SFDVKD. This CDR3 comprises 16 residues. The V gene lost 1 base and the J gene lost 6 bases, with 14 bases spanning the gap. Findings of the study overall: Receipt of two AZD1222 doses was followed by a rise in Spike-specific TCR breadth and depth. Baseline seropositives among AZD1222 recipients totaled only five or six.

The specimen comprised peripheral blood, sampled on day 0 of AZD1222 vaccination. The chain recombines TRBV24-1 with TRBJ1-4, with D perhaps TRBD1 (6 bases). This TCR came from an adult in good health. The CDR3 coding sequence is TGTGCCACCAGTGATTTCGGGGGGCGGAAGGATGAAAAACTGTTTTTT. The encoded protein is CATSDFGGRKDEKLFF.